The source of this T cell receptor (beta chain) is a study of cytomegalovirus exposure and HLA in healthy donors. Produced via immunoSEQ multiplex PCR; TCRdb's table is partial and in-frame only. The data show about 160,000 clones, 70% to 90% seen once. This clone was recorded only once. Sequencing used PBMCs. The source is a woman aged 25 to 39 in good health and CMV-seronegative.

CDR3: CAIRDLAGGGEQYF. The CDR3 bases are TGTGCCATCAGAGATCTAGCCGGAGGAGGCGAGCAGTACTTC. The chain employs TRBV10-3 and TRBJ2-7, with D perhaps matching TRBD2 (5 bases). The V end was cut by 6 bases, the J end by 6 bases, with 18 bases between. CDR3 length equals 14 residues. Germline V lookup: CDR1 ENHRY, CDR2 SYGVKD.